A single sample is the source of the 23 T cell receptor beta chains below, sequenced in a study of OX40 agonist ivuxolimab in advanced cancers. Data came from immunoSEQ multiplex PCR; TCRdb stores just in-frame clones and leaves some out. The sample holds tens of thousands of clones, roughly 80% seen once. The specimen comprised CD4+ or CD8+ T cells sorted from blood, sampled in a trial of the OX40 agonist ivuxolimab. The receptors stem from an adult with an advanced solid tumor such as melanoma, head and neck, liver or kidney cancer.

V gene TRBV30 combines with J gene TRBJ2-7; D remains unclear. V lost 4 bases and J 3 bases, leaving 13 bases between the germline ends. Per the germline V gene, CDR1 is GTSNPN and CDR2 is SVGIG (reference sequence). The CDR3 runs 13 residues. The CDR3 reads CAWIGGYGYEQYF. CDR3 in DNA: TGTGCCTGGATTGGTGGCTATGGCTACGAGCAGTACTTC.

The rearrangement links TRBV29-1 to TRBJ1-5; D unresolved. V gave up 0 bases and J gave up 7 bases, with 7 bases separating them. This CDR3 has 12 residues. The germline V gene has CDR1 SQVTM and CDR2 ANQGSEA. For the CDR3, the DNA is TGCAGCGTTGAAGATAAAGGGCAGCCCCAGCATTTT. As protein: CSVEDKGQPQHF.

The V call is TRBV7-7, the J call TRBJ2-5; a weak D match, TRBD2 (5 bases). The V gene's germline CDR1 is SSHAT and CDR2 FNYEAQ (reference sequence). This CDR3 contains 13 residues. The chain's CDR3 is CASRSGNQETQYF. The CDR3, as DNA: TGTGCTAGCCGCAGCGGCAATCAAGAGACCCAGTACTTC.

V is TRBV7-3 and J is TRBJ2-5; D might be TRBD1 (6 bases). This CDR3 has 13 residues. Germline CDR1 is SGHTA and CDR2 is FQGTGA. Trimming left V 5 bases short and J 3 bases short, with 10 bases between. The CDR3 protein is CASSLGQKETQYF. The DNA for the CDR3 is TGTGCCAGCAGCCTAGGACAGAAAGAGACCCAGTACTTC.

V gene TRBV2 combines with J gene TRBJ1-6; tentatively, D is TRBD1 (6 bases). The V gene lost 6 bases and the J gene lost 9 bases, with 18 bases spanning the gap. The CDR3 has 15 amino acids. Germline V gives CDR1 SNHLY, CDR2 FYNNEI. The CDR3 region has the DNA TGTGCCAGCAGGGACTACAGGGACCGTGGTTCACCCCTCCACTTT. Its translation is CASRDYRDRGSPLHF. Complete variable domain (other parts from reference TRBV2 and TRBJ1-6): EPEVTQTPSHQVTQMGQEVILRCVPISNHLYFYWYRQILGQKVEFLVSFYNNEISEKSEIFDDQFSVERPDGSNFTLKIRSTKLEDSAMYFCASRDYRDRGSPLHFGNGTRLTVT.

This clone was found many times. The V and J genes are TRBV7-9 and TRBJ1-1, with 7 bases that match TRBD1. CDR3 length: 16 amino acids. Germline assignment: CDR1 SEHNR and CDR2 FQNEAQ (reference sequence). V shed 5 bases and J 3 bases; nucleotides not matched to a gene: 12. In nucleotides, the CDR3 is TGTGCCAGCAGCGCAGGCCTCGGCAGGGGGGACACTGAAGCTTTCTTT. Protein product: CASSAGLGRGDTEAFF.

V usage is TRBV27 and J usage is TRBJ2-3, with TRBD2 matching over 8 bases. V lost 7 bases and J lost 6; bases outside the gene matches: 9. Germline V gene lookup returns CDR1 MNHEY and CDR2 SMNVEV (reference sequence). The CDR3 has 14 amino acids. The DNA for the CDR3 is TGTGCCAGCACCCCTGCGGGGGGCGTCGATACGCAGTATTTT. Translated: CASTPAGGVDTQYF.

The V gene is TRBV5-1, the J gene TRBJ2-7; D is perhaps TRBD1 (6 bases). The CDR3 is 14 amino acids. The germline gives CDR1 SGHRS, CDR2 YFSETQ. Trimming took off 4 bases at V and 5 bases at J, with 16 bases between the two ends. CDR3 in amino acids: CASSPWQGIHEQYF. CDR3 nucleotide sequence: TGCGCCAGCAGCCCGTGGCAGGGGATCCACGAGCAGTACTTC.

For this clone: The germline gene is not matched at one end of the junction; a read error may be the cause. The chain recombines TRBV6-1 with TRBJ2-7, with D uncertain. This CDR3 spans 13 amino acids. The germline V gene encodes CDR1 MNHNS and CDR2 SASEGT. The DNA of the CDR3 is TGTGCCAGCAGAACCTCCCACAACTACGAGCGGTACTTC. This gives the protein CASRTSHNYERYF.

A single count supports this clone. V gene TRBV7-9 combines with J gene TRBJ2-5; D not resolved. The J call could be wrong; TRBJ2-7 is a better fit for the DNA end. The CDR3 consists of 14 residues. Germline V lookup: CDR1 SEHNR, CDR2 FQNEAQ (reference sequence). The CDR3 region is CASSFGQATYEQYF. In DNA, the CDR3 is TGTGCCAGCAGCTTTGGGCAAGCGACCTACGAGCAGTACTTC.

CDR3 protein: CASSPREGNEQFF. DNA of the CDR3: TGTGCCAGCAGCCCCCGGGAGGGGAATGAGCAGTTCTTC. The gene calls are TRBV11-1 and TRBJ2-1, with TRBD2 identical over 8 bases. The V gene end was trimmed by 5 bases and the J gene end by 7 bases; junction bases not matched to a gene: 4. This CDR3 comprises 13 residues. Per germline, CDR1 SGHAT and CDR2 FQDESV (reference sequence). The variable domain in full, completed from reference TRBV11-1 and TRBJ2-1, reads EAEVAQSPRYKITEKSQAVAFWCDPISGHATLYWYRQILGQGPELLVQFQDESVVDDSQLPKDRFSAERLKGVDSTLKIQPAELGDSAMYLCASSPREGNEQFFGPGTRLTVL.

This clone was observed a handful of times. The chain recombines TRBV7-2 with TRBJ2-2, with unresolved D. Germline V gene lookup returns CDR1 SGHTA and CDR2 FQGNSA. Trimming stripped 0 bases from V and 4 bases from J, with 6 bases between. The CDR3 consists of 14 residues. The CDR3, as DNA: TGTGCCAGCAGCTTAGCTTATGGCACCGGGGAGCTGTTTTTT. As protein: CASSLAYGTGELFF.

This clone counts as large. The DNA for the CDR3 is TGTGCCAGTAGTCAGGGAACCCTTCAGCCCCAGCATTTT. Protein product: CASSQGTLQPQHF. V is TRBV19 and J is TRBJ1-5, with D possibly being TRBD1 (5 bases). Germline CDR1 reads LNHDA; CDR2 reads SQIVND (reference sequence). The CDR3 totals 13 residues. V lost 5 bases, J lost 6 bases, and 11 bases lay in between.

The chain employs TRBV6-5 and TRBJ2-6; D ambiguous. The V end lost 7 bases, the J end lost 0 bases, and 7 bases lay between the germline ends. This CDR3 has 14 residues. Germline values: CDR1 MNHEY, CDR2 SVGAGI. In DNA, the CDR3 is TGTGCCAGCAACAGAGGCTCTGGGGCCAACGTCCTGACTTTC. It translates to CASNRGSGANVLTF.

J is TRBJ2-1 and V is TRBV2; 7 nucleotides match TRBD2. The CDR3 spans 15 residues. Germline CDR1 is SNHLY and CDR2 is FYNNEI. Trimming took 6 bases from V and 0 from J; bases not matched to a gene: 5. The CDR3 here is CASRTWGGSYNEQFF. The DNA for the CDR3 is TGTGCCAGCAGAACCTGGGGGGGCTCCTACAATGAGCAGTTCTTC.

CDR3 coding DNA: TGTGCCAGCAGTTACTCGGCCAGCGGGAGCGGGGAGCAGTACTTC. This codes for CASSYSASGSGEQYF. The chain uses TRBV6-5 and TRBJ2-7; TRBD2 matches 8 bases. The germline CDR1 and CDR2 sequences are MNHEY and SVGAGI. J lost 7 bases, V lost 0 bases, and 8 bases had no gene match. The CDR3 runs 15 residues.

This chain joins TRBV6-6 and TRBJ2-7; D is possibly TRBD2 (5 bases). Germline-derived CDR1 and CDR2 are MNHNY and SVGAGI (reference sequence). The length of the CDR3 is 16 residues. V dropped 5 bases and J dropped 0 bases, with 17 bases sitting between them. CDR3 region: CASSPRGSFGSYEQYF. In DNA form, the CDR3 reads TGTGCCAGCAGTCCCCGAGGGTCTTTCGGCTCCTACGAGCAGTACTTC.

This sequence joins TRBV2 and TRBJ1-2, with TRBD1 as a possible D gene (5 bases). The length of the CDR3 is 15 residues. Between the trimmed V and J ends, which lost 2 bases and 5 bases, there was a span of 15 bases. Per the germline V gene, CDR1 is SNHLY and CDR2 is FYNNEI. This chain's CDR3 is CASSELRQTFYGYTF. Here the CDR3 DNA reads TGTGCCAGCAGTGAATTACGACAGACTTTTTATGGCTACACCTTC.

The V gene is TRBV27, the J gene TRBJ2-1; 11 positions agree with TRBD2. V was clipped by 10 bases and J by 5 bases; unmatched bases: 13. There are 16 residues in the CDR3. CDR1 and CDR2 (germline): MNHEY, SMNVEV (reference sequence). The CDR3 region is CATKGLAGGGDNEQFF. The CDR3 nucleotides are TGTGCCACCAAGGGCCTAGCGGGGGGTGGGGACAATGAGCAGTTCTTC.

The rearrangement joins TRBV4-2 to TRBJ1-5, with no clear D. V was shortened by 0 bases and J by 6 bases, with 12 bases between the two germline ends. Germline values: CDR1 LGHNA, CDR2 YNFKEQ. The CDR3 extends over 15 amino acids. In nucleotides, the CDR3 is TGTGCCAGCAGCCAAGATAATGGGGAGACTCAGCCCCAGCATTTT. It yields the protein CASSQDNGETQPQHF.

The rearrangement uses TRBV18 and TRBJ2-6; 8 nucleotides line up with TRBD1. The CDR3 is made up of 15 amino acids. In germline, CDR1 is KGHSH, CDR2 LQKENI. V lost 6 bases to trimming and J lost 2 bases; unmatched junction nucleotides: 3. The CDR3 reads CASSLDRAGANVLTF. The CDR3 nucleotides read TGTGCCAGCTCGCTGGACAGGGCTGGGGCCAACGTCCTGACTTTC.

The J gene is TRBJ2-3, the V gene TRBV2; TRBD2 agrees at 8 bases. Losses at the gene ends were 5 bases for V and 0 bases for J; bases not matched to a gene: 4. In germline, CDR1 is SNHLY, CDR2 FYNNEI. This CDR3 comprises 15 residues. For the CDR3, the DNA is TGTGCCAGCAGTCGAGCGGGGGAGAGCACAGATACGCAGTATTTT. It specifies CASSRAGESTDTQYF. The full variable domain, rest sourced from reference TRBV2 and TRBJ2-3, is EPEVTQTPSHQVTQMGQEVILRCVPISNHLYFYWYRQILGQKVEFLVSFYNNEISEKSEIFDDQFSVERPDGSNFTLKIRSTKLEDSAMYFCASSRAGESTDTQYFGPGTRLTVL.

This chain connects TRBV9 to TRBJ2-3; 7 bases match TRBD2. Germline V gives CDR1 SGDLS, CDR2 YYNGEE. This CDR3 has 15 residues. V was clipped by 0 bases and J by 3 bases; unmatched bases: 4. The CDR3, as DNA: TGTGCCAGCAGCGTAGGGACTAGACGAACAGATACGCAGTATTTT. Amino acids: CASSVGTRRTDTQYF.